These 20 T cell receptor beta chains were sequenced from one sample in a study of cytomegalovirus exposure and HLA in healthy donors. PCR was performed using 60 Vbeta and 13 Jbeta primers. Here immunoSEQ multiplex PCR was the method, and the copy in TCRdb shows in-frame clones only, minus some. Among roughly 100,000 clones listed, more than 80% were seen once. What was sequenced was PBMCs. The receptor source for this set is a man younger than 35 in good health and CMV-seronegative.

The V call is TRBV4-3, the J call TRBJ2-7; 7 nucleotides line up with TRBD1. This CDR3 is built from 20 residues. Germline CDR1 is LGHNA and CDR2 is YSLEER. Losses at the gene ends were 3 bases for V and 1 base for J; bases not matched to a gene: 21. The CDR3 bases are TGCGCCAGCAGCCACTTAATTCCGGGACAGCTCCTTCTTAGGTCCTACGAGCAGTACTTC. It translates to CASSHLIPGQLLLRSYEQYF.

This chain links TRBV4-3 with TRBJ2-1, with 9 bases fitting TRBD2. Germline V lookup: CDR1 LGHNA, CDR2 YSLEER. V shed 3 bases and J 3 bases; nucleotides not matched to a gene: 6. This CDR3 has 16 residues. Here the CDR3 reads CASSQPTSGIYNEQFF. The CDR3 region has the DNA TGCGCCAGCAGCCAGCCGACTAGCGGTATCTACAATGAGCAGTTCTTC.

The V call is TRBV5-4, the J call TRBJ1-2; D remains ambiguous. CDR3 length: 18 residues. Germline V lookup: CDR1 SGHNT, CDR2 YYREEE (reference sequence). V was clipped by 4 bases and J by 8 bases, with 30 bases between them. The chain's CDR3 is CASSLRSVGSSGILGYTF. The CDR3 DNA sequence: TGTGCCAGCAGCCTGAGGTCGGTTGGGTCTTCGGGGATACTCGGCTACACCTTC.

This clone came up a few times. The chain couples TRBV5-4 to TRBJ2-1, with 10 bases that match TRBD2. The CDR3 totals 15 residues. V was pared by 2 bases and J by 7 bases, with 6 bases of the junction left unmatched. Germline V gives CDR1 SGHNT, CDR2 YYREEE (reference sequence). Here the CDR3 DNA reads TGTGCCAGCAGCTTCCCCAGCGGGAGGGCGAATGAGCAGTTCTTC. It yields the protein CASSFPSGRANEQFF.

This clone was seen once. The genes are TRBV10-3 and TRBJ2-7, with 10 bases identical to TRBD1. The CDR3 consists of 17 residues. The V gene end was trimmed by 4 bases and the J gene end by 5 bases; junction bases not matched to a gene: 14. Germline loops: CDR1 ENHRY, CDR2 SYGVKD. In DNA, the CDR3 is TGTGCCATCAGTGGGCAAACTCGGGACAGGGGTGGACACGAGCAGTACTTC. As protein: CAISGQTRDRGGHEQYF.

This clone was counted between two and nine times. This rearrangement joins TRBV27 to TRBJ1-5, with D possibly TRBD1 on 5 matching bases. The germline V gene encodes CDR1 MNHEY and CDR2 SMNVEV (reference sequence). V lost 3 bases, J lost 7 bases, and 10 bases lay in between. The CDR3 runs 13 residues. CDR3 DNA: TGTGCCAGCAGTTTTCAGGGTTCACAGCCCCAGCATTTT. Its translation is CASSFQGSQPQHF.

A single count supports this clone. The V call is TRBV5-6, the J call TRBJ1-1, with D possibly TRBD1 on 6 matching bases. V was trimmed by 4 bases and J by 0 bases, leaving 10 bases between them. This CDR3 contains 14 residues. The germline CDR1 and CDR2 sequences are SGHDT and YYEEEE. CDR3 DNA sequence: TGTGCCAGCAGCCCACAGGGCATGAACACTGAAGCTTTCTTT. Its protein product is CASSPQGMNTEAFF.

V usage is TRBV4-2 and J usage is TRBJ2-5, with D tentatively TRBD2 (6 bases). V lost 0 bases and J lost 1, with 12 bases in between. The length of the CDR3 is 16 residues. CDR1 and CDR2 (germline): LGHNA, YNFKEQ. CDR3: CASSQEYGRGQETQYF. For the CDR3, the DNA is TGTGCCAGCAGCCAAGAATACGGGAGAGGCCAAGAGACCCAGTACTTC.

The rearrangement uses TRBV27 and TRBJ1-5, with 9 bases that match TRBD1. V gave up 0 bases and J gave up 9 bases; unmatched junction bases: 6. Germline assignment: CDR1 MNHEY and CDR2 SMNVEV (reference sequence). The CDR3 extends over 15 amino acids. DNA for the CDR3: TGTGCCAGCAGTTTATCGGGACAGGGTCAACGGCCCCAGCATTTT. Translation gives CASSLSGQGQRPQHF.

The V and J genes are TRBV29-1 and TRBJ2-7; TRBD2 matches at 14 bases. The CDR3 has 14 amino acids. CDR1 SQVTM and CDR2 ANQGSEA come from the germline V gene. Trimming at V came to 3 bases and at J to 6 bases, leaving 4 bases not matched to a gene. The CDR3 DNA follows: TGCAGCGTTGAGACTAGCGGGAGGGCCGCCGAGCAGTACTTC. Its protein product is CSVETSGRAAEQYF.

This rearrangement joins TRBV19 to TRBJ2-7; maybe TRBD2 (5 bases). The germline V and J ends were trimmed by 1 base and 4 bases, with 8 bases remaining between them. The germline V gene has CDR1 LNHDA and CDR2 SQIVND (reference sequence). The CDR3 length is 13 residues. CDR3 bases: TGTGCCAGTAGTATAGCCGGGGAATACGAGCAGTACTTC. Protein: CASSIAGEYEQYF.

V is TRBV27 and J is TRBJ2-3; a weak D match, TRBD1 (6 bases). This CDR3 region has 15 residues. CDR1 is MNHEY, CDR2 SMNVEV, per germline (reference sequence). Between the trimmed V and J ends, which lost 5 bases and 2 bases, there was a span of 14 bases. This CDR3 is CASSAGDTNTDTQYF. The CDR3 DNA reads TGTGCCAGCAGTGCCGGGGACACCAACACAGATACGCAGTATTTT.

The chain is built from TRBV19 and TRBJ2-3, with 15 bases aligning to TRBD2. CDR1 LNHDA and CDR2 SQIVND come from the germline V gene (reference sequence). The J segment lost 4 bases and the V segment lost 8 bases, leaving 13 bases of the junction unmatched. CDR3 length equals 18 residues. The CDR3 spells CASRTSGRGREGADTQYF. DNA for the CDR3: TGTGCCAGTCGGACTAGCGGGAGGGGAAGGGAGGGAGCAGATACGCAGTATTTT.

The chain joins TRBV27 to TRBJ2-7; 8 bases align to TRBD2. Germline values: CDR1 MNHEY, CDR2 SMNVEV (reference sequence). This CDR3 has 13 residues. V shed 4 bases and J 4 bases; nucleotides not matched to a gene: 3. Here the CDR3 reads CASSWSSGYEQYF. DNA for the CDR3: TGTGCCAGCAGTTGGTCTAGCGGGTACGAGCAGTACTTC.

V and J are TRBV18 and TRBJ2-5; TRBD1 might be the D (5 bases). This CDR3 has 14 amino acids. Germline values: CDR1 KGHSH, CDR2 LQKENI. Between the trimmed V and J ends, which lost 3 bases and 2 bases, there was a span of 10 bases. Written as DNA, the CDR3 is TGTGCCAGCTCACCGGACACAGCGCAAGAGACCCAGTACTTC. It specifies CASSPDTAQETQYF.

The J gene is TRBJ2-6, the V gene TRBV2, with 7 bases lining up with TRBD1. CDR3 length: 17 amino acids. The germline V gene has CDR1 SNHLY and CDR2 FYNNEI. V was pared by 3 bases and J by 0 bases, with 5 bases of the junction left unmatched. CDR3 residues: CASSDGDSTSGANVLTF. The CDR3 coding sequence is TGTGCCAGCAGTGACGGGGACAGTACCTCTGGGGCCAACGTCCTGACTTTC.

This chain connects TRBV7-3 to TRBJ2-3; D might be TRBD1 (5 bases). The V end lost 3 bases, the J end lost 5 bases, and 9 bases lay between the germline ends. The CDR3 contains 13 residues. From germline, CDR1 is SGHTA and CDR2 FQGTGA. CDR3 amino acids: CASSFRDVDTQYF. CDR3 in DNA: TGTGCCAGCAGCTTCAGGGATGTAGATACGCAGTATTTT.

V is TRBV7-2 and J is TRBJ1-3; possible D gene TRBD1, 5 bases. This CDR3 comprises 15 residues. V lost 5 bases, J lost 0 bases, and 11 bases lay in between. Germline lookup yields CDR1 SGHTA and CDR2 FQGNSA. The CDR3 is CASSPQGSSGNTIYF. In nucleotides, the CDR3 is TGTGCCAGCAGCCCTCAGGGTTCCTCTGGAAACACCATATATTTT.

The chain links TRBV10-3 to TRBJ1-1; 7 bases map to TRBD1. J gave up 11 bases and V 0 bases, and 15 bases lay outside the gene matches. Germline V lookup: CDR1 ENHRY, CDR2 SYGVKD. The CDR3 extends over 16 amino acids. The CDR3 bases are TGTGCCATCAGTGAGTCTACTTACAGGGGCACTCGACAGGCTTTCTTT. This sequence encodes CAISESTYRGTRQAFF.

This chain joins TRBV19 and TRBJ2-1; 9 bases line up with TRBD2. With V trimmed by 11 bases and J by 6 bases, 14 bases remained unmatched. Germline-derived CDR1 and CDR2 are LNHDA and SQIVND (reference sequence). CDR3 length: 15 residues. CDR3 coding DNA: TGTGCCTCCGTAAGGGCGGGAGGGAGGAGCAATGAGCAGTTCTTC. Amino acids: CASVRAGGRSNEQFF.